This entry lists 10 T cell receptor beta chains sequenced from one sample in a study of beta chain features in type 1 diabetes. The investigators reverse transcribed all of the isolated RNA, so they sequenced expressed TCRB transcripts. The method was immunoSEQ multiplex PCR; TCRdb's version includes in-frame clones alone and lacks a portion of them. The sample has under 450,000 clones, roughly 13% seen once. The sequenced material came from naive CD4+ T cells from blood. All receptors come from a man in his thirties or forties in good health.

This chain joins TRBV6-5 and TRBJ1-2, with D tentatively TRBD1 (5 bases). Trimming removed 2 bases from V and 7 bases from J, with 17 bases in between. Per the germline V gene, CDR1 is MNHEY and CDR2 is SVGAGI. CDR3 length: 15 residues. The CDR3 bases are TGTGCCAGCAGTTACGGGACTACCCGGCCAGGTGGCTACACCTTC. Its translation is CASSYGTTRPGGYTF.

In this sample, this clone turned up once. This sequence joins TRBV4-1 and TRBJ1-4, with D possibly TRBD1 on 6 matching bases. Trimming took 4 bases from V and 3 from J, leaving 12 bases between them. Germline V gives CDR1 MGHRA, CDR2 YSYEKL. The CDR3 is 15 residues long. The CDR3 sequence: CASSPQGLANEKLFF. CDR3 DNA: TGCGCCAGCAGCCCGCAGGGGCTAGCTAATGAAAAACTGTTTTTT.

The CDR3 spells CSVEKVASGGHTDTQYF. In nucleotides, the CDR3 is TGCAGCGTTGAAAAAGTGGCCAGCGGGGGCCACACAGATACGCAGTATTTT. The chain uses TRBV29-1 and TRBJ2-3; TRBD2 matches 8 bases. V was clipped by 2 bases and J by 2 bases; unmatched bases: 12. The CDR3 runs to 17 residues. Germline CDR1 reads SQVTM; CDR2 reads ANQGSEA.

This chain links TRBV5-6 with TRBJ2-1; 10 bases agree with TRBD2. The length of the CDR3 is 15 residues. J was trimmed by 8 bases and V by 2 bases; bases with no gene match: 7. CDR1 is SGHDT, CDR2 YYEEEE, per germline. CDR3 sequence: CASSFFSLAGDEQFF. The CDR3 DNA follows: TGTGCCAGCAGCTTTTTCTCCCTAGCGGGGGATGAGCAGTTCTTC. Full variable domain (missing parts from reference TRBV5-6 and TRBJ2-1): DAGVTQSPTHLIKTRGQQVTLRCSPKSGHDTVSWYQQALGQGPQFIFQYYEEEERQRGNFPDRFSGHQFPNYSSELNVNALLLGDSALYLCASSFFSLAGDEQFFGPGTRLTVL.

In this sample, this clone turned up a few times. The CDR3 DNA follows: TGCGCCAGCAGCGCGGAGGGGGCCAGGACTGGGGCCAACGTCCTGACTTTC. Its protein product is CASSAEGARTGANVLTF. The genes are TRBV5-1 and TRBJ2-6; tentatively, D is TRBD1 (7 bases). The germline V gene has CDR1 SGHRS and CDR2 YFSETQ. Trimming left V 4 bases short and J 2 bases short, with 16 bases between. The CDR3 runs to 17 residues. The full variable domain, with the rest looked up from reference TRBV5-1 and TRBJ2-6, is KAGVTQTPRYLIKTRGQQVTLSCSPISGHRSVSWYQQTPGQGLQFLFEYFSETQRNKGNFPGRFSGRQFSNSRSEMNVSTLELGDSALYLCASSAEGARTGANVLTFGAGSRLTVL.

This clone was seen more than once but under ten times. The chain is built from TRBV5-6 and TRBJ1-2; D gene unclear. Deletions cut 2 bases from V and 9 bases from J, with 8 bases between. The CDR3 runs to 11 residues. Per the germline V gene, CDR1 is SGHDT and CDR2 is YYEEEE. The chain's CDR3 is CASSFGLRYTF. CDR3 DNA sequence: TGTGCCAGCAGCTTCGGGTTGCGCTACACCTTC.

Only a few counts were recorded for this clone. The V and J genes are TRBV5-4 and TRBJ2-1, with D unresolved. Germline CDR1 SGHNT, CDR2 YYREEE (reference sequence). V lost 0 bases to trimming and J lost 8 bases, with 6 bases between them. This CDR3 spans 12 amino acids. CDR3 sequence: CASSLEAYEQFF. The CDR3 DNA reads TGTGCCAGCAGCTTGGAGGCTTATGAGCAGTTCTTC.

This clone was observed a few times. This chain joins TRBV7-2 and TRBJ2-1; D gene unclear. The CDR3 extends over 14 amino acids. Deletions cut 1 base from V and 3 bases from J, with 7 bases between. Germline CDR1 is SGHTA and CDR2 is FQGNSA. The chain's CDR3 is CASSLEWGYNEQFF. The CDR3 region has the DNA TGTGCCAGCAGCTTAGAATGGGGCTACAATGAGCAGTTCTTC.

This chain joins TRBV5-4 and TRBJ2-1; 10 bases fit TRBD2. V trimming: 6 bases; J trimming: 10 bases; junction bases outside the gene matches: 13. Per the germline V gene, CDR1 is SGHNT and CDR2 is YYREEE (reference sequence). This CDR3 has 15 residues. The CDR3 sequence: CASTLSGGARGEQFF. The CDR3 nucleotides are TGTGCCAGCACCCTGAGCGGGGGGGCCCGCGGGGAGCAGTTCTTC.

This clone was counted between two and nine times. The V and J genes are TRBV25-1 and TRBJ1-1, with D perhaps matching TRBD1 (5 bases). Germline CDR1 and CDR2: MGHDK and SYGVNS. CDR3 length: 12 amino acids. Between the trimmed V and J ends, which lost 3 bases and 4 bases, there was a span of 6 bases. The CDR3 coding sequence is TGTGCCAGCAGTGAGGGGGTCACTGAAGCTTTCTTT. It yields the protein CASSEGVTEAFF.